Each of the 9 T cell receptor beta chains below was sequenced from the same sample in a study of cytomegalovirus exposure and HLA in healthy donors (dated by TCRdb to the late 2010s). Library preparation employed the immunoSEQ multiplex PCR assay. A mixture of 60 forward primers for TCR Vbeta segments and 13 reverse primers for TCR Jbeta segments was used in the multiplex PCR. TCRdb holds this immuneACCESS table with in-frame rearrangements only. Some clones are missing; in checked studies, unresolved V genes explain under half, and the rest has no known cause. The sample includes 180,000 or so clones, with 75% observed a single time. The top ten hold about 8% of the sample. Material: PBMCs. The source is a woman in her forties in good health and CMV-seropositive.

The rearrangement links TRBV2 to TRBJ1-1, with a tentative D call TRBD1 (6 bases). The V gene's germline CDR1 is SNHLY and CDR2 FYNNEI. V gave up 7 bases and J gave up 8 bases, with 20 bases separating them. The CDR3 is 14 residues long. For the CDR3, the DNA is TGTGCCAGCAAGGAAGTGTTAGGTCAGGGGGAAGCTTTCTTT. It specifies CASKEVLGQGEAFF.

The rearrangement joins TRBV5-1 to TRBJ2-5, with 9 bases aligning to TRBD2. Per the germline V gene, CDR1 is SGHRS and CDR2 is YFSETQ. Trimming removed 0 bases from V and 2 bases from J; junction bases left unmatched: 2. The CDR3 has 15 residues. CDR3 residues: CASSLGLAGQETQYF. The DNA of the CDR3 is TGCGCCAGCAGCTTGGGGCTAGCGGGGCAAGAGACCCAGTACTTC.

This clone was counted only a few times. This chain links TRBV28 with TRBJ2-1; 7 bases map to TRBD2. Germline V gives CDR1 MDHEN, CDR2 SYDVKM. V lost 2 bases to trimming and J lost 0 bases; unmatched junction nucleotides: 7. This CDR3 has 17 amino acids. The CDR3 bases are TGTGCCAGCAGTTTAGGGCTAGCGGTATACTCCTACAATGAGCAGTTCTTC. Residues: CASSLGLAVYSYNEQFF.

The chain combines TRBV29-1 with TRBJ2-1; 7 nucleotides match TRBD2. Per germline, CDR1 SQVTM and CDR2 ANQGSEA. V lost 6 bases and J lost 6; bases outside the gene matches: 14. CDR3 length: 15 residues. The CDR3, as DNA: TGCAGCGTGGGGGGGGGACTACCGACCTCCAATGAGCAGTTCTTC. Amino acid sequence: CSVGGGLPTSNEQFF.

The chain employs TRBV7-2 and TRBJ2-1, with unresolved D. The V gene lost 1 base and the J gene lost 3 bases, with 7 bases spanning the gap. This CDR3 has 14 amino acids. Germline CDR1 SGHTA, CDR2 FQGNSA. The CDR3 spells CASSLGGGYNEQFF. As DNA, the CDR3 is TGTGCCAGCAGCTTAGGAGGCGGCTACAATGAGCAGTTCTTC.

The chain is built from TRBV7-2 and TRBJ1-2, with 7 bases fitting TRBD1. Germline V CDR1 and CDR2: SGHTA, FQGNSA. V lost 4 bases and J lost 2; bases outside the gene matches: 7. The CDR3 totals 15 residues. CDR3 bases: TGTGCCAGCAGCTCTACTGGGACAGCCAACTATGGCTACACCTTC. Its protein is CASSSTGTANYGYTF.

The V and J genes are TRBV10-3 and TRBJ2-7, with a weak D call TRBD1 (6 bases). Germline V CDR1 and CDR2: ENHRY, SYGVKD. V lost 10 bases and J 0 bases, leaving 13 bases between the germline ends. The CDR3 covers 13 residues. CDR3 sequence: CATHRDDSYEQYF. The CDR3 coding sequence is TGTGCCACCCACAGGGATGACTCCTACGAGCAGTACTTC.

The CDR3 protein is CASSPGGQAGTDTQYF. CDR3 bases: TGTGCCAGCTCACCAGGTGGGCAGGCAGGCACAGATACGCAGTATTTT. The rearrangement uses TRBV18 and TRBJ2-3; D remains ambiguous. This CDR3 is built from 16 residues. CDR1 KGHSH and CDR2 LQKENI come from the germline V gene. Trimming removed 2 bases from V and 1 base from J, with 13 bases in between.

The V and J genes are TRBV27 and TRBJ1-1, with D hard to call. V dropped 0 bases and J dropped 0 bases, with 11 bases sitting between them. The length of the CDR3 is 16 residues. CDR1 and CDR2 (germline): MNHEY, SMNVEV (reference sequence). Here the CDR3 reads CASSLSVGLMNTEAFF. Written as DNA, the CDR3 is TGTGCCAGCAGTTTATCGGTTGGCCTTATGAACACTGAAGCTTTCTTT.